This TCR beta chain was captured by sequencing in a study of cytomegalovirus exposure and HLA in healthy donors. There are 15 residues in the CDR3. Sequenced by immunoSEQ multiplex PCR; TCRdb stores in-frame clones only, minus some. The table has approximately 58,000 clones, roughly 94% seen once; the top ten hold approximately 2.1%. Sequencing was performed on PBMCs. The chain recombines TRBV21-1 with TRBJ2-5; TRBD2 was called by the table and not checked on the DNA. TRBV21-1 is a documented pseudogene. The TCR comes from a man between 18 and 29 years old in good health and CMV-seronegative. CDR3 coding DNA: TGTGCCAGCAGCAAAGGGCTAGCGGGAGGGGAGACCCAGTACTTC. Translation gives CASSKGLAGGETQYF.